This T cell receptor beta chain was identified in a study of T cell changes during pregnancy in multiple sclerosis (dated by TCRdb to 2018 to 2020). For the wider study: The study examined how the T cell repertoire changed over the course of pregnancy in women with multiple sclerosis.

According to the germline V gene, CDR1 reads SGHTA and CDR2 reads FQGNSA. Relative to germline, V is 5 bases shorter and J is 4 bases shorter, with 18 bases between their ends. From the cysteine up to the phenylalanine, the CDR3 has a length of 15 residues. Of all the DNA, just the CDR3 is kept, 45 bases in frame from base 1. Libraries were made using the immunoSEQ multiplex PCR assay. Imported from immuneACCESS, the table was reduced by TCRdb to in-frame sequences with V and J called. These copies leave out some clones; in studies compared against another copy, an unresolved V gene accounts for under half, and the cause of the remainder is not known. The sample table contains roughly 110,000 clones; only one count was recorded for 85% to 95% of them. The ten largest account for 1.6% of the sample. For this clone: Its antigen is unknown. No base quality values were provided; no much bigger clone lies one nucleotide off.

The material sequenced was peripheral blood, taken after pregnancy. In this chain, TRBV7-2 is recombined with TRBJ2-7; 5 matching bases give a weak D call of TRBD1. The origin of this receptor is a female donor with multiple sclerosis, enrolled in a pregnancy study. This receptor carries the CDR3 CASSPLWGANYEQYF. The nucleotide sequence is TGTGCCAGCAGCCCCCTTTGGGGCGCCAATTACGAGCAGTACTTC.